This record concerns one T cell receptor beta chain sequence. This clone's antigen is unknown. Within one base of it there is no much larger clone, and no base qualities were kept. This entry comes from a study of blood T cell repertoires in COVID-19 (dated by TCRdb to 2020 to 2022). For the study in its entirety: Collaborator samples came from the United States, Italy and Spain and covered acute and convalescent phases of COVID-19. The material from the prospective study consisted of cDNA or gDNA derived from T cells, B-cell-depleted T cells, or PBMCs. Subjects who had been exposed to COVID-19, were actively infected with it, or had recovered from it provided the deeply sampled blood TCRbeta repertoires that made up the dataset. A freely available public database, intended as a resource for researchers studying the immune response to SARS-CoV-2, is where the repertoires were released. Samples came from the ongoing ImmuneRACE study (first 160 participants) plus 1,254 subjects from 6 global collaborators. Nearly every sample came with metadata listing a de-identified subject ID, COVID-19 status, age in years and sex. Where available, HLA class I and class II types were taken from metadata supplied by the sample provider and were not determined by assay-based typing. Points the paper makes about the study in general: The amount of clinical and demographic metadata varied by source and participant and was provided uncurated.

The CDR1 and CDR2 encoded by the germline V gene are SGHVS and FQNEAQ. From cysteine to phenylalanine, the CDR3 is 15 amino acids long. Of all the DNA, just the CDR3 is kept, 45 bases in frame from base 1. V was cut back by 5 bases and J by 0 bases, leaving a gap of 13 bases between them. Whole blood was collected in K2EDTA tubes by collaborating institutions according to the institutions' own protocols. For TCRbeta analysis, collaborator samples were shipped as frozen whole blood, as isolated PBMCs, or as DNA extracted from either sample type. TCRbeta CDR3 regions were amplified from genomic DNA using the immunoSEQ Assay, a bias-controlled multiplex PCR. The published analysis was carried out like this. Nucleated cell counts per sample were estimated from amplification of reference gene primers within the assay. To quantify the absolute abundance of each unique TCRbeta CDR3 rearrangement, sequence reads were collapsed and filtered. Productive Simpson clonality was computed per sample as the square root of Simpson's diversity index over productive rearrangements. Drawn from immuneACCESS, this table holds only the in-frame rearrangements with V and J called that TCRdb kept. Clones are partly lost; checked studies trace under half to an unresolved V gene and leave the rest unexplained. Clone size and V and J calls were adopted from that table, with D and trimming inferred from the DNA. This sample has roughly 30,000 clones in its table, and roughly 90% of those were observed once. 5.5% to 7.5% of the sample is held by the ten biggest clonotypes.

The rearranged chain carries TRBV7-8 and TRBJ2-5; the D region possibly corresponds to TRBD2 (6 bases align). The sequenced sample consisted of peripheral blood. This receptor was identified in a human donor in a cohort sampled during active COVID-19. The DNA is as follows: TGTGCCAGCAGCATAATTCGGGGGAACCAAGAGACCCAGTACTTC. The resulting protein is CASSIIRGNQETQYF. When the CDR3 is completed using the reference TRBV7-8 and TRBJ2-5 genes on either side, the full variable domain is GAGVSQSPRYKVAKRGQDVALRCDPISGHVSLFWYQQALGQGPEFLTYFQNEAQLDKSGLPSDRFFAERPEGSVSTLKIQRTQQEDSAVYLCASSIIRGNQETQYFGPGTRLLVL.